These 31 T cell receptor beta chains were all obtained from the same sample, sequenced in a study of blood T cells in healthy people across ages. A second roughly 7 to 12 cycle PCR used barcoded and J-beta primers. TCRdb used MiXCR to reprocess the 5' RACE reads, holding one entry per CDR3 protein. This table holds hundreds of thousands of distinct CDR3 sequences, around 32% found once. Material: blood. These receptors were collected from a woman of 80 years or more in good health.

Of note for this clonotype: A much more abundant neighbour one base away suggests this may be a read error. DNA for the CDR3: TGCAGTGCTGACCCAGGGGGCGGCTATGGCTACACCTTC. The encoded protein is CSADPGGGYGYTF. This rearrangement joins TRBV20-1 to TRBJ1-2; TRBD1 matches 8 bases. Trimming at V came to 5 bases and at J to 4 bases, leaving 6 bases not matched to a gene. The CDR3 contains 13 residues. From germline, CDR1 is DFQATT and CDR2 SNEGSKA (reference sequence).

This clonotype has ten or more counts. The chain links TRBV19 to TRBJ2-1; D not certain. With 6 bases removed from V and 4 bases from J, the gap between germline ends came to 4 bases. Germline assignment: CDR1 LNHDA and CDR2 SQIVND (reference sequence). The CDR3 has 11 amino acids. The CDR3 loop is CASRQYNEQFF. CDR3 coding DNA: TGTGCCAGTAGACAGTACAATGAGCAGTTCTTC.

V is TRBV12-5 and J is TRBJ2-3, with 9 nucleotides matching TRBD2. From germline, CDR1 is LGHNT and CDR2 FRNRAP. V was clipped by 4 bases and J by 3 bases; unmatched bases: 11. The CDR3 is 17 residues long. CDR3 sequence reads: CASGSGKGSGGTDTQYF. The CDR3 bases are TGTGCTAGTGGTTCCGGCAAAGGGAGCGGGGGGACAGATACGCAGTATTTT.

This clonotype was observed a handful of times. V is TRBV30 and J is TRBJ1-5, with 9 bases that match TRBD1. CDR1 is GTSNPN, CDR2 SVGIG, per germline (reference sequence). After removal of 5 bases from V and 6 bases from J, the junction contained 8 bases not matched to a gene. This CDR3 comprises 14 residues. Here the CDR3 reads CAWQKTGGGQPQHF. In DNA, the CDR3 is TGTGCCTGGCAGAAAACAGGGGGCGGTCAGCCCCAGCATTTT.

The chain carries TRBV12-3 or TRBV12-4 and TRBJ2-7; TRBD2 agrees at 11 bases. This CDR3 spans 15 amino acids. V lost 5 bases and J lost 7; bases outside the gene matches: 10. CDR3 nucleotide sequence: TGTGCCAGCAGTATCGGGACTAGCGGTGACAATGAGCAGTACTTC. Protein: CASSIGTSGDNEQYF.

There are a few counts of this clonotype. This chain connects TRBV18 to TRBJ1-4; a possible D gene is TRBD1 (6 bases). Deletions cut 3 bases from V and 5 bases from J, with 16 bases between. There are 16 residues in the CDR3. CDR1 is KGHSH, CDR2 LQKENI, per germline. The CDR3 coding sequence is TGTGCCAGCTCACCTCCCCGGGACAACTCGAATGAAAAACTGTTTTTT. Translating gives CASSPPRDNSNEKLFF.

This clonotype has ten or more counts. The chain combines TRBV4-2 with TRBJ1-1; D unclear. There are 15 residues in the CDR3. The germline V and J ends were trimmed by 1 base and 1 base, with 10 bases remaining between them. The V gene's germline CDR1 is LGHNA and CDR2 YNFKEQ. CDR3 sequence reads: CASSQGTQRNTEAFF. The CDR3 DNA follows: TGTGCCAGCAGCCAAGGAACACAGAGGAACACTGAAGCTTTCTTT.

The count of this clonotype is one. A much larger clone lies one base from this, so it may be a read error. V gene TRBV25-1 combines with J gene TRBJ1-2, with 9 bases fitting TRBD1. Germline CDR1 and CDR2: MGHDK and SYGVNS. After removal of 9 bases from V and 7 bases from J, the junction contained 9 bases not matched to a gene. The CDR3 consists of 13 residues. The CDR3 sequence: CASSGTGPPGYTF. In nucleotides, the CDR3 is TGTGCCAGTTCAGGGACAGGGCCGCCTGGCTACACCTTC.

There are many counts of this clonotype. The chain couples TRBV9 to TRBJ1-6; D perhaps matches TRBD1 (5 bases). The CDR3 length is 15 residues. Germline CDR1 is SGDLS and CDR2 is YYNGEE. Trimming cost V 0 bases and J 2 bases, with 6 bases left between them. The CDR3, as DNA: TGTGCCAGCAGCGTAGCGACAGCCTATAATTCACCCCTCCACTTT. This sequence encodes CASSVATAYNSPLHF. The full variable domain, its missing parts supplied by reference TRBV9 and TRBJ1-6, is DSGVTQTPKHLITATGQRVTLRCSPRSGDLSVYWYQQSLDQGLQFLIQYYNGEERAKGNILERFSAQQFPDLHSELNLSSLELGDSALYFCASSVATAYNSPLHFGNGTRLTVT.

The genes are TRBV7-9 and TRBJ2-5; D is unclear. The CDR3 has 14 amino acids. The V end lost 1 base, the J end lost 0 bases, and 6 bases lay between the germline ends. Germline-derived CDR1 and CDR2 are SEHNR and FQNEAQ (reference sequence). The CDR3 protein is CASSLEFNQETQYF. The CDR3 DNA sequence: TGTGCCAGCAGCTTAGAATTTAACCAAGAGACCCAGTACTTC.

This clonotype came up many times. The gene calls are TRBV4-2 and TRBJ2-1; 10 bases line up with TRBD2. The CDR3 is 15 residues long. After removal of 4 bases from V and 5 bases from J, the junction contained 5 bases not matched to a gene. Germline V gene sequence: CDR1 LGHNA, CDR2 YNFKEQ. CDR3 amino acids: CASSRSGGEDNEQFF. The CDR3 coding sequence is TGTGCCAGCAGCCGCAGCGGGGGGGAGGACAATGAGCAGTTCTTC.

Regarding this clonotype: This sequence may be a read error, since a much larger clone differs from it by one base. The CDR3 nucleotides read TGTGCCTGGAATCCAGCGAGGGACAATGAGCAGTTCTTC. This sequence encodes CAWNPARDNEQFF. The V gene is TRBV30, the J gene TRBJ2-1, with D possibly matching TRBD2 (5 bases). Looked up from germline, CDR1 is GTSNPN and CDR2 is SVGIG (reference sequence). The V end lost 4 bases, the J end lost 5 bases, and 12 bases lay between the germline ends. CDR3 length equals 13 residues.

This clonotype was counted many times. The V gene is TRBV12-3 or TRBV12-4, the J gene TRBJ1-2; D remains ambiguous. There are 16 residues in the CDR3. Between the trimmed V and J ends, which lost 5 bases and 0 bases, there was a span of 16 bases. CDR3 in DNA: TGTGCCAGCAGTCCCGGCGGGAGCCCGACTAACTATGGCTACACCTTC. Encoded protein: CASSPGGSPTNYGYTF.

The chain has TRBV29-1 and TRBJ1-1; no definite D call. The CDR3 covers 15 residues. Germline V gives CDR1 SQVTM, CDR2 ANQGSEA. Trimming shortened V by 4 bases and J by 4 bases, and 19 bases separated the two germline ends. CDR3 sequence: CSVVRHSLSGTEAFF. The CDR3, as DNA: TGCAGCGTTGTACGGCACTCACTTAGCGGCACTGAAGCTTTCTTT.

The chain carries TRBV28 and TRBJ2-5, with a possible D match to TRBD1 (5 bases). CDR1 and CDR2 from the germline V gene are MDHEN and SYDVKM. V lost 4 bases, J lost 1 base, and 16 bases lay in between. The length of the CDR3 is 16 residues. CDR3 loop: CASSSNFRGLQETQYF. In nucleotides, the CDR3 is TGTGCCAGCAGTTCCAATTTTAGGGGCCTCCAAGAGACCCAGTACTTC. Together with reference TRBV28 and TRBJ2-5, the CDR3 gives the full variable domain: DVKVTQSSRYLVKRTGEKVFLECVQDMDHENMFWYRQDPGLGLRLIYFSYDVKMKEKGDIPEGYSVSREKKERFSLILESASTNQTSMYLCASSSNFRGLQETQYFGPGTRLLVL.

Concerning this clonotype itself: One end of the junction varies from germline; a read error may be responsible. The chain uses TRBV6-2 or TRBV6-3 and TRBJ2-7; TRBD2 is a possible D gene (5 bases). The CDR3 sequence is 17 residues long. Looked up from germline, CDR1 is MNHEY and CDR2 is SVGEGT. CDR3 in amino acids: CAGSYSEVRGILYEQYF. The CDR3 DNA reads TGTGCCGGCAGTTACTCTGAAGTCCGGGGTATCCTCTACGAGCAGTACTTC.

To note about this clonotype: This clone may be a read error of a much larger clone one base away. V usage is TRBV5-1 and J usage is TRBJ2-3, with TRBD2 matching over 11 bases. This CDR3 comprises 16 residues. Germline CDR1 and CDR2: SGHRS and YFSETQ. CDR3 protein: CAGSSTGTSGLDTQYF. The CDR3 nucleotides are TGCGCCGGCAGCTCAACCGGGACTAGCGGTCTGGATACGCAGTATTTT.

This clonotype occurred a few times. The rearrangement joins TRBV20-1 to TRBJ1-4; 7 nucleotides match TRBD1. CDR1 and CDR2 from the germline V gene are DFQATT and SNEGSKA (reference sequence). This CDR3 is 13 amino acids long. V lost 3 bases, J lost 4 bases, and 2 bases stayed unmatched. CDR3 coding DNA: TGCAGTGCTAGGAGGGACAGTAATGAAAAACTGTTTTTT. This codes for CSARRDSNEKLFF.

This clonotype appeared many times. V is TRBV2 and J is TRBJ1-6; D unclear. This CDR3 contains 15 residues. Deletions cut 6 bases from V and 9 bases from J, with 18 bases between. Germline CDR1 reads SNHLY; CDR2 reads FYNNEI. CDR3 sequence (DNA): TGTGCCAGCAGCAACTTGGACGGACCGCGTTCACCCCTCCACTTT. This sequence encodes CASSNLDGPRSPLHF.

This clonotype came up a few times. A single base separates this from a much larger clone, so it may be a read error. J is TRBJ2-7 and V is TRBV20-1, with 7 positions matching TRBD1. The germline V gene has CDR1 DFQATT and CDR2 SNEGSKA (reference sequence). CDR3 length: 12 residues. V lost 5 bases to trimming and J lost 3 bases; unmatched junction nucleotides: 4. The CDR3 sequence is CSAPDRCYEQYF. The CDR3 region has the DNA TGCAGTGCTCCGGACAGGTGCTACGAGCAGTACTTC.

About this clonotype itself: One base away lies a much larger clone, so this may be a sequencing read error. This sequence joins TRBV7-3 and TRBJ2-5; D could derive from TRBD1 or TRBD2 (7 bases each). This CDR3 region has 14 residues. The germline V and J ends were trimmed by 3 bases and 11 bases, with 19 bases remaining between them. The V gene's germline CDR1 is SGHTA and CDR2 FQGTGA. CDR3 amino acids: CASSLQGGVDEQYF. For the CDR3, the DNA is TGTGCCAGCAGCTTGCAGGGGGGGGTGGATGAGCAGTACTTC.

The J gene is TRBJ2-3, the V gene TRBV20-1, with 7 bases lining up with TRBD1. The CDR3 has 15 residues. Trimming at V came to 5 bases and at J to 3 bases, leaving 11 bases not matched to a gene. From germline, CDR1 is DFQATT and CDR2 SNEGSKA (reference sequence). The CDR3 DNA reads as TGCAGTGCTCGCCCGGGCAGGGGGTTTACAGATACGCAGTATTTT. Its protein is CSARPGRGFTDTQYF.

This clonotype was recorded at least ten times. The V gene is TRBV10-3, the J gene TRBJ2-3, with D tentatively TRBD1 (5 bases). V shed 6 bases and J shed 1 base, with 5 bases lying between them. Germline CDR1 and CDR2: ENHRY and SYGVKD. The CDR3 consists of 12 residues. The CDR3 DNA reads TGTGCCATCAGGGGGCGCACAGATACGCAGTATTTT. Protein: CAIRGRTDTQYF.

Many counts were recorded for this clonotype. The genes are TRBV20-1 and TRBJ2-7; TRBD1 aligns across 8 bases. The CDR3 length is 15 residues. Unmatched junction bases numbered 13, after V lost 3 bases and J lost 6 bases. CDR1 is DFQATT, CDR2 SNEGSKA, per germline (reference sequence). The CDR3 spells CSARTPGTGLGEQYF. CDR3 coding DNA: TGCAGTGCTAGGACCCCCGGGACAGGATTAGGCGAGCAGTACTTC.

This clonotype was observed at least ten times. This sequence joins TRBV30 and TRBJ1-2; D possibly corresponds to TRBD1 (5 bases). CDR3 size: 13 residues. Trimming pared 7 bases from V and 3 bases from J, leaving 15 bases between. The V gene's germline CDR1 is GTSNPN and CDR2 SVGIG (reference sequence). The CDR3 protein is CASLRGGDYGYTF. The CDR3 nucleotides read TGTGCCTCCCTTAGGGGAGGGGACTATGGCTACACCTTC.

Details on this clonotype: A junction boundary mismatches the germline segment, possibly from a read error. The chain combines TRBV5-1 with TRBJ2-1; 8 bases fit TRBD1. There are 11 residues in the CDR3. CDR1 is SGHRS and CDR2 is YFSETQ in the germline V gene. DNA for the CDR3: TGTGCCAGCAGCTTGGACAGGGTAGGGTTCTTC. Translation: CASSLDRVGFF.

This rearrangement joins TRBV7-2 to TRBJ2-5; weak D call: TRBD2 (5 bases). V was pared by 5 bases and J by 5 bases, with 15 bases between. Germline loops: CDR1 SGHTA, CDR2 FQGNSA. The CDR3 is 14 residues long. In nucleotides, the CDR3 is TGTGCCAGCAGCCCAGATCGTACGGGGGAGACCCAGTACTTC. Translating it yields CASSPDRTGETQYF.

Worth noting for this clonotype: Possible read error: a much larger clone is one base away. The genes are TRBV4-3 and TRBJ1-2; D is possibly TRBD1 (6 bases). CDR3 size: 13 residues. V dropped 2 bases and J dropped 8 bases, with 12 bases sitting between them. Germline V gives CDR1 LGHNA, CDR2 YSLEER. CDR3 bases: TGCGCCAGCAGCCAATCGGGGGGCTCGGGCTACACCTTC. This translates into CASSQSGGSGYTF.

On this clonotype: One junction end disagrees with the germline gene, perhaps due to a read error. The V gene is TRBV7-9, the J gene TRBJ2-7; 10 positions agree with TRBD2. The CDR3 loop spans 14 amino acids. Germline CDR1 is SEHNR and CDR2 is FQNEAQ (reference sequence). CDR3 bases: TGTGTCAGCAGCCTAAGCGGGGGGGGAAACGAGCAGTACTTC. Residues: CVSSLSGGGNEQYF.

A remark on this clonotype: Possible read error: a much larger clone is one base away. The CDR3 sequence: CAGSVGGGALETQYF. The CDR3 DNA reads as TGTGCCGGCAGCGTAGGTGGGGGGGCCTTGGAGACCCAGTACTTC. The chain has TRBV9 and TRBJ2-5, with a weak D call TRBD2 (7 bases). Germline CDR1 and CDR2: SGDLS and YYNGEE. The CDR3 totals 15 residues.

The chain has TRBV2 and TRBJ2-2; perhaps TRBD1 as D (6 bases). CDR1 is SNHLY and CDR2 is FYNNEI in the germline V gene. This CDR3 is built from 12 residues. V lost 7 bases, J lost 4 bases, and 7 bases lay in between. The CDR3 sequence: CASNRVTGELFF. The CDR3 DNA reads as TGTGCCAGCAACAGGGTCACCGGGGAGCTGTTTTTT.